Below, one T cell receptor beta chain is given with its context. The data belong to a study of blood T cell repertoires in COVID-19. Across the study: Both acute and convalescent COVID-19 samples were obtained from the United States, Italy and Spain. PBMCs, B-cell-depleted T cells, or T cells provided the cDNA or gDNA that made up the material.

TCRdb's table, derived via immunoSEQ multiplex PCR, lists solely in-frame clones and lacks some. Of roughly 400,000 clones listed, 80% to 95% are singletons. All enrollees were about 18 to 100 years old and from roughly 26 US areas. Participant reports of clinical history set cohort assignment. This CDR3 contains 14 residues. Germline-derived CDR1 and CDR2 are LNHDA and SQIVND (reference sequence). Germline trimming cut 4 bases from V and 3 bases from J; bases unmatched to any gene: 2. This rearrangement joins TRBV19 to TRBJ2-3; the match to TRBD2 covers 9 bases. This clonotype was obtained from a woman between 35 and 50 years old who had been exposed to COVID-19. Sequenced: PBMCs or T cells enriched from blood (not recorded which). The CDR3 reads CASSSGGGTDTQYF. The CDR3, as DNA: TGTGCCAGTAGTAGCGGGGGGGGGACAGATACGCAGTATTTT. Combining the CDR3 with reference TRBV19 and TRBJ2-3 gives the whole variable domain DGGITQSPKYLFRKEGQNVTLSCEQNLNHDAMYWYRQDPGQGLRLIYYSQIVNDFQKGDIAEGYSVSREKKESFPLTVTSAQKNPTAFYLCASSSGGGTDTQYFGPGTRLTVL.